This TCR beta chain is from a study of cytomegalovirus exposure and HLA in healthy donors. This clone came up once. PCR involved 60 Vbeta and 13 Jbeta primers. Original data processing: A later analysis tallied approximately 78 million unique TCR beta chains, around 12 million of them shared. Only in-frame clones appear in the TCRdb table, and some are missing; sequencing was by immunoSEQ multiplex PCR. The V and J calls and clone size are taken from that table; D and trimming were inferred from the DNA. The top ten hold 1.3% to 1.5% of the sample, which has more than 200,000 clones, about 83% seen once. The CDR3 consists of 15 residues. Germline-derived CDR1 and CDR2 are SGDLS and YYNGEE. Deletions cut 0 bases from V and 6 bases from J, with 13 bases between.

Input material: PBMCs. This receptor was taken from a girl aged 5 to 17 in good health and CMV-seronegative. V is TRBV9 and J is TRBJ2-1; TRBD2 is a possible D gene (5 bases). Here the CDR3 reads CASSVAGTTPNEQFF. The CDR3 nucleotides are TGTGCCAGCAGCGTAGCGGGAACAACCCCCAATGAGCAGTTCTTC.